The T cell receptor (beta chain) described here comes from a study of metastatic and nonmetastatic thyroid tumors. TCRdb re-analyzed the PCR reads through MiXCR. Found here are around 37,000 clones, around 21% of them singletons; the top ten hold roughly 15%. All patients were untreated before thyroid surgery. The germline CDR1 and CDR2 sequences are GTSNPN and SVGIG (reference sequence). With V trimmed by 2 bases and J by 0 bases, 9 bases remained unmatched. CDR3 length equals 17 residues. This TCR came from a female donor with papillary thyroid cancer or a benign thyroid nodule (not recorded which). Some clones in this sample may be carry-over from other donors' samples. Sequencing was performed on blood. The gene calls are TRBV30 and TRBJ2-3; 9 bases are shared with TRBD2. The CDR3 loop is CAWSPTSGRASTDTQYF. In DNA, the CDR3 is TGTGCCTGGAGTCCGACTAGCGGACGTGCTAGCACAGATACGCAGTATTTT.